This is a list of T cell receptor beta chains from one sample in a study of human T cells and chemical hapten exposure. TCRdb ran MiXCR on the RACE reads and lists one entry per CDR3 protein. The table lists approximately 370,000 distinct CDR3 sequences, 4.5% to 7% of them singletons, with around 8% in the top ten. Sequencing used whole blood, obtained in connection with sensitization to the hapten diphenylcyclopropenone (DPC). These receptors were collected from a woman aged 18-30 years with alopecia areata. Some clones in this sample may be carry-over from other donors' samples. Both conserved end residues are part of each CDR3. The D gene is left open where the match is weak. Clone size is not always given. Where it is, it says once, few, many or a class for expanded clones.

d_gene	abundance	v_gene	j_gene	len	CDR3nt	CDR3aa
.	many	TRBV10-3	TRBJ2-3	12	TGTGCCATTTCGTACATCCCAGATACGCAGTATTTT	CAISYIPDTQYF
.	many	TRBV12-3/TRBV12-4	TRBJ1-3	16	TGTGCCAGCAGACAATGGAGTCCGAGCTCTGGAAACACCATATATTTT	CASRQWSPSSGNTIYF
.	few	TRBV6-6	TRBJ1-2	15	TGTGCCAGCAGCCCTACACTGGACGGGGACTATGGCTACACCTTC	CASSPTLDGDYGYTF
.	.	TRBV10-3	TRBJ2-3	12	TGTGCCATCAGTGAGGGGTGGGACCGGCAGTATTTT	CAISEGWDRQYF
.	few	TRBV6-5	TRBJ1-1	15	TGTGCCAGCAGGGGGTTAGGACACCCGAACACTGAAGCTTTCTTT	CASRGLGHPNTEAFF
.	few	TRBV5-5	TRBJ2-7	12	TGTGCCAGCAGCTTGCTCGGGTTCGAGCAGTACTTC	CASSLLGFEQYF
.	few	TRBV20-1	TRBJ1-6	15	TGCAGTGCCCTAGACCGTAGCTCCTATAATTCACCCCTCCACTTT	CSALDRSSYNSPLHF
.	few	TRBV4-3	TRBJ1-1	19	TGCGCCAGCAGCCAAGATGGGTTCACGGGAGTTGGGGGGAACACTGAAGCTTTCTTT	CASSQDGFTGVGGNTEAFF
.	.	TRBV19	TRBJ1-2	15	TGTGCCAGTAGTCCTATGGCGGGGCCGTTCTATGGCTACACCTTC	CASSPMAGPFYGYTF
.	many	TRBV7-7	TRBJ1-5	13	TGTGCTAGCAGCCCTTCCAGGGATCAGCCCCAGCATTTT	CASSPSRDQPQHF
TRBD2	few	TRBV6-6	TRBJ2-2	17	TGTGCCAGCAGTTACTCTGGACTAGCGGGGCGCACCGGGGAGCTGTTTTTT	CASSYSGLAGRTGELFF
TRBD1	few	TRBV7-2	TRBJ2-3	13	TGTGCCAGCGGGACAGGGGACACAGATACGCAGTATTTT	CASGTGDTDTQYF
.	.	TRBV12-3/TRBV12-4	TRBJ2-1	15	TGTGCCAGCAGTTTGGGAGGCGGGGTAGTCAGGTCGGAGTTCTTC	CASSLGGGVVRSEFF
TRBD2	many	TRBV13	TRBJ2-7	15	TGTGCCAGCAGCCCTCCGGCGGGGGGACCCTACGAGCAGTACTTC	CASSPPAGGPYEQYF
.	many	TRBV3-1	TRBJ1-3	13	TGTGCCAGCAGCGAAAGGGCAGTAAACACCATATATTTT	CASSERAVNTIYF
.	.	TRBV2	TRBJ2-6	16	TGTGCCAGCACCCTGAGCGGCGGCTCTGGGGCCAACGTCCTGACTTTC	CASTLSGGSGANVLTF
.	.	TRBV7-9	TRBJ1-4	16	TGTGCCAGCAGTTCAACACGGGACACATTTAATGAAAAACTGTTTTTT	CASSSTRDTFNEKLFF
.	many	TRBV7-3	TRBJ2-3	12	TGTGCCAGCAGCCCTGCCACAGATACGCAGTATTTT	CASSPATDTQYF
.	many	TRBV7-8	TRBJ1-1	15	TGTGCCAGCAGCTTAGCTGAGGCGGGTTTGACTGAAGCTTTCTTT	CASSLAEAGLTEAFF
.	few	TRBV20-1	TRBJ1-5	14	TGCAGTGCTACCCGGACAGAGGGACTTCAGCCCCAGCATTTT	CSATRTEGLQPQHF
TRBD2	.	TRBV20-1	TRBJ2-5	15	TGCAGTGCTAGGGAACGACTAGCGGGGGAAGAGACCCAGTACTTC	CSARERLAGEETQYF
TRBD1	many	TRBV4-3	TRBJ1-2	15	TGCGCCAGCAGCCAAGGACAGGGCTTACACTATGGCTACACCTTC	CASSQGQGLHYGYTF
TRBD2	many	TRBV12-3/TRBV12-4	TRBJ2-3	15	TGTGCCAGCAGACCGACTAGCGGTCCCCCAGATACGCAGTATTTT	CASRPTSGPPDTQYF
TRBD2	many	TRBV4-2	TRBJ2-3	18	TGTGCCAGCAGCCAACTTCCTAGCGGGGGGCCTAGCACAGATACGCAGTATTTT	CASSQLPSGGPSTDTQYF
.	.	TRBV10-2	TRBJ2-1	17	TGCGCCAGCAGTGTTCGCGCGGGGGCCGACTCCTACAATGAGCAGTTCTTC	CASSVRAGADSYNEQFF
.	many	TRBV9	TRBJ2-5	13	TGTGCCAGCAGCTACAGGGTTGGGGAGACCCAGTACTTC	CASSYRVGETQYF
.	many	TRBV6-2/TRBV6-3	TRBJ1-5	13	TGTGCCAGCAGTTTGGCAGGGAGTGGGCCCCAGCATTTT	CASSLAGSGPQHF
TRBD2	.	TRBV4-2	TRBJ2-5	16	TGTGCCAGCAGCCCCGGGTCCTCTAGCGGGAAAGAGACCCAGTACTTC	CASSPGSSSGKETQYF
.	.	TRBV3-1	TRBJ2-7	12	TGTGCCAGCAGCCAGTACAGGTACGAGCAGTACTTC	CASSQYRYEQYF
.	few	TRBV27	TRBJ1-5	14	TGTGCCACCCTAACTTACAGCATGGGTCAGCCCCAGCATTTT	CATLTYSMGQPQHF
.	many	TRBV28	TRBJ2-7	14	TGTGCCAGCCTTCTGGCAGGGGGGTCCTACGAGCAGTACTTC	CASLLAGGSYEQYF
.	.	TRBV6-1	TRBJ1-5	14	TGTGCCAGCAGATTATCGGGAGGCAATCAGCCCCAGCATTTT	CASRLSGGNQPQHF
.	many	TRBV12-3/TRBV12-4	TRBJ1-1	13	TGTGCCAGCGGGACGCGGGCGAACACTGAAGCTTTCTTT	CASGTRANTEAFF